A selection of T cell receptor beta chains follows, all from one sample in a study of T cell responses to AZD1222 COVID-19 vaccine. Sequencing was performed with immunoSEQ multiplex PCR; in TCRdb, only in-frame clones are kept and a portion is missing. Among about 120,000 clones listed, 80% to 95% were seen once. The starting material was peripheral blood, obtained on day 0 of AZD1222 vaccination. These receptors were taken from an adult in good health. Both conserved end residues are part of each CDR3. A D gene is named only where the DNA matches it firmly. Expanded clones are given a class, and other clones once, few, many or no size at all.

clone size	V gene	D gene	J gene	CDR3 DNA	CDR3 protein
-	TRBV20-1	-	TRBJ1-5	TGCAGTGCTAGTATGGGGCCCAATCAGCCCCAGCATTTT	CSASMGPNQPQHF
once	TRBV14	-	TRBJ1-6	TGTGCCAGCAGCCGACAGCCGAATTATTCACCCCTCCACTTT	CASSRQPNYSPLHF
-	TRBV5-4	TRBD2	TRBJ2-4	TGTGCCAGCAGCTTGGAAAGGGAACGGGGGGTTCAGTACTTC	CASSLERERGVQYF
-	TRBV21-1	-	TRBJ1-2	TGTGCCAGCGGAAGCAAAGAGGCTGTTACCCTTGGTTATGGCTACACCTTC	CASGSKEAVTLGYGYTF
-	TRBV19	-	TRBJ2-1	TGTGCCAGTACCCTGGGGGCTGAGCAGTTCTTC	CASTLGAEQFF
-	TRBV2	-	TRBJ1-3	TGTGCCAGCAGTGAAGCCTCCTCTGGAAACACCATATATTTT	CASSEASSGNTIYF
-	TRBV6-5	TRBD2	TRBJ2-7	TGTGCCAGCAGTTACTTCCGGGGGGGGATGTACGAGCAGTACTTC	CASSYFRGGMYEQYF
once	TRBV18	-	TRBJ1-4	TGTGCCAGCTCACCAACGGGTCCTGAAAAACTGTTTTTT	CASSPTGPEKLFF
-	TRBV4-3	TRBD2	TRBJ2-3	TGCGCCAGCAGCCAAGATTTGGGGAGCGGGGGTACAGATACGCAGTATTTT	CASSQDLGSGGTDTQYF
-	TRBV11-3	-	TRBJ2-2	TGTGCCTCTGGCACGACCGACGGGGAGCTGTTTTTT	CASGTTDGELFF
many	TRBV7-9	TRBD1	TRBJ1-6	TGTGCCAGCAGCTTCGACCGGGACAGACAAAATGCCTATAATTCACCCCTCCACTTT	CASSFDRDRQNAYNSPLHF
-	TRBV5-1	-	TRBJ2-6	TGCGCCAGCAGGAGGCCGGGTGACCCCACTGGGGCCAACGTCCTGACTTTC	CASRRPGDPTGANVLTF
-	TRBV5-5	TRBD1	TRBJ1-6	TGTGCCAGCAGCTTGGAGGGACAGGGGGGTTCACCCCTCCACTTT	CASSLEGQGGSPLHF
-	TRBV3-1/TRBV3-2	TRBD1	TRBJ2-3	TGTGCCAGCAGCCAAGGTGTAGGGGGCTGGTTAGATACGCAGTATTTT	CASSQGVGGWLDTQYF
-	TRBV6-5	-	TRBJ2-3	TGTGCCAGCAGCTATGGGACCTACACAGATACGCAGTATTTT	CASSYGTYTDTQYF
-	TRBV7-8	-	TRBJ1-3	TGTGCCAGCAGCTGGTTGAGGGGACTTATCTCTGGAAACACCATATATTTT	CASSWLRGLISGNTIYF
-	TRBV29-1	-	TRBJ1-4	TGCAGCGTGGTTTATGCGGCTGGGGAAAAACTGTTTTTT	CSVVYAAGEKLFF
-	TRBV7-2	-	TRBJ1-4	TGTGCCAGCAGCTCTGGGACGGACGGGGACGAAAAACTGTTTTTT	CASSSGTDGDEKLFF
-	TRBV10-3	-	TRBJ1-2	TGTGCCATCAGTGAGTGGGGGGGAGACTATGGCTACACCTTC	CAISEWGGDYGYTF
-	TRBV10-1	-	TRBJ1-1	TGCGCCAGCAGTGAACGGCAGACCATGAACACTGAAGCTTTCTTT	CASSERQTMNTEAFF
-	TRBV4-3	-	TRBJ2-3	TGCGCCAGCAGCCAACACAGGACCACTTTCACAGATACGCAGTATTTT	CASSQHRTTFTDTQYF
-	TRBV27	-	TRBJ1-1	TGTGCCAGCAGTAATACAGGGATCACTGAAGCTTTCTTT	CASSNTGITEAFF
-	TRBV7-9	-	TRBJ1-1	TGTGCCAGCAGCCCCCTCGCTGAAGCTTTCTTT	CASSPLAEAFF
-	TRBV4-3	-	TRBJ1-6	TGCGCCAGCAGCCAAGATTCGGGGTCCCCCCTCCACTTT	CASSQDSGSPLHF
-	TRBV5-5	-	TRBJ2-1	TGTGCCAGCAGCCCCTCATCAAGCTCCTACAATGAGCAGTTCTTC	CASSPSSSSYNEQFF